Below are 7 T cell receptor beta chains sequenced from a single sample in a study of T-cell reconstitution after alpha-beta-depleted transplantation in children. Unique molecular identifiers were incorporated during preparation of the TCRbeta library. Each CDR3 protein is one row after TCRdb ran MiXCR on the PCR reads. The table lists about 440,000 distinct CDR3 sequences, around 46% of them singletons, with approximately 25% in the top ten. The specimen comprised PBMCs, sampled before TCRalphabeta/CD19-depleted stem cell transplant. These receptors all come from a girl aged 2 to 9 with aplastic anemia, due to receive a stem cell transplant.

This clonotype was observed many times. This chain uses TRBV7-3 with TRBJ1-1; D ambiguous. Germline lookup yields CDR1 SGHTA and CDR2 FQGTGA. The CDR3 extends over 13 amino acids. Trimming removed 2 bases from V and 6 bases from J, with 10 bases in between. Written as DNA, the CDR3 is TGTGCCAGCAGCTTACTGGGGATGGCTGAAGCTTTCTTT. It yields the protein CASSLLGMAEAFF.

J is TRBJ1-6 and V is TRBV12-3 or TRBV12-4, with D maybe TRBD1 (5 bases). There are 17 residues in the CDR3. V lost 1 base, J lost 8 bases, and 18 bases lay in between. CDR3 in DNA: TGTGCCAGCAGTTTAGTGATAGTAAAGGGGAGCGATTCACCCCTCCACTTT. This sequence encodes CASSLVIVKGSDSPLHF.

Comment on this clonotype: A much larger clone sits a single nucleotide away, making a read error possible. J is TRBJ1-5 and V is TRBV12-3 or TRBV12-4, with a tentative D call TRBD1 (5 bases). This CDR3 contains 12 residues. The V and J ends lost 8 bases and 7 bases respectively, with 12 bases between them. The CDR3 DNA reads TGTGCCAGCTGGGCGGGGGAGCAGCCCCAGCATTTT. Translating it yields CASWAGEQPQHF.

The chain has TRBV20-1 and TRBJ2-7, with D perhaps TRBD2 (6 bases). This CDR3 region has 13 residues. V was pared by 6 bases and J by 5 bases, with 17 bases between. Per germline, CDR1 DFQATT and CDR2 SNEGSKA (reference sequence). In DNA, the CDR3 is TGCAGTGCCACTTTGCGGGGCGGGGACGAGCAGTACTTC. It is translated as CSATLRGGDEQYF.

The rearrangement uses TRBV12-3 or TRBV12-4 and TRBJ2-3; 13 bases are shared with TRBD2. The CDR3 loop spans 17 amino acids. V dropped 6 bases and J dropped 4; count of bases not matched to a gene: 10. The CDR3 loop reads CASSRGTSGTRSDTQYF. Written as DNA, the CDR3 is TGTGCCAGCAGCCGAGGGACTAGCGGGACAAGGTCAGATACGCAGTATTTT.

The J gene is TRBJ2-4, the V gene TRBV28; D might be TRBD2 (6 bases). The CDR3 is made up of 14 amino acids. CDR1 and CDR2 (germline): MDHEN, SYDVKM. Trimming took off 4 bases at V and 15 bases at J, with 22 bases between the two ends. In DNA, the CDR3 is TGTGCCAGCAGTTCCTCCGCGGGATACCAAATGGGGTACTTC. Translated, it gives CASSSSAGYQMGYF.

The chain combines TRBV3-1 with TRBJ2-7; TRBD2 matches 7 bases. Trimming at V came to 1 base and at J to 12 bases, leaving 6 bases not matched to a gene. CDR1 and CDR2 (germline): LGHDT, YNNKEL (reference sequence). CDR3 size: 12 residues. The CDR3: CASSQAGGSRYF. The CDR3 bases are TGTGCCAGCAGCCAAGCGGGCGGGAGCAGGTACTTC.